This TCR beta chain comes out of a study of control samples from healthy donors and cancer patients (dated by TCRdb to the early 2020s). Its CDR3 holds 15 amino acids, cysteine through phenylalanine. The CDR3 DNA has 45 bases and is translated from base 1. At the junction V is shortened by 0 bases and J by 1 base, with 7 bases in between. The CDR1 and CDR2 encoded by the germline V gene (reference sequence) are MNHEY and SMNVEV. Details on this clone: Its antigen is not yet known.

The library was obtained by the immunoSEQ multiplex PCR assay. TCRdb holds this immuneACCESS table with in-frame rearrangements only. Some clones are missing; in checked studies, unresolved V genes explain under half, and the rest has no known cause. The sample's clone listing holds fewer than 250,000 clones. 2.2% of the sample is taken by the ten largest. What was sequenced was blood. The TCR was taken from a woman aged 25 to 39 in good health. In this chain, TRBV27 is recombined with TRBJ1-3; the D gene cannot be named for sure. The CDR3 region reads CASSLSRMSGNTIYF. DNA sequence: TGTGCCAGCAGTTTATCCAGGATGTCTGGAAACACCATATATTTT.